This entry features one T cell receptor (beta chain) sequence. Its target is unknown. This record comes from a study of blood T cells in healthy people across ages. General study results and limits: PBMCs that were unsorted prevented a conclusive naive versus antigen-experienced comparison.

The CDR3 is made up of 14 amino acids. Looked up from germline, CDR1 is SGHTA and CDR2 is FQGNSA. Trimming took 5 bases from V and 7 from J, leaving 15 bases between them. PCR was performed a second time for 7 to 11 cycles using a sample-barcoded 5' primer and a J-beta primer mix. TCRdb independently ran MiXCR on the 5' RACE reads; one entry per CDR3 protein. The repertoire holds hundreds of thousands of distinct CDR3 sequences, roughly 53% seen once, with about two fifths in the top ten. The chain has TRBV7-2 and TRBJ2-1, with D tentatively TRBD2 (6 bases). The TCR comes from a man between 60 and 75 years old in good health. Sequenced input: blood. The chain's CDR3 is CASSTFGSLNEQFF. CDR3 in DNA: TGTGCCAGCAGCACCTTCGGGAGCCTAAATGAGCAGTTCTTC.